These 21 T cell receptor beta chains were all obtained from the same sample, sequenced in a study of Graves' ophthalmopathy and Graves' hyperthyroidism. As the template, RNA transcripts were used to amplify TCR beta CDR3 regions. First-round RT-PCR used HTBI primers; second-round multiplex PCR followed. TCRdb passed the multiplex PCR reads through MiXCR, listing each CDR3 protein once. The table has about 1.2 million distinct CDR3 sequences, approximately 35% seen once. The sample comprised peripheral blood or thyroid tissue (not recorded which). These receptors were collected from an adult man with Graves' hyperthyroidism.

In its sample, this clonotype was seen many times. V gene TRBV29-1 combines with J gene TRBJ1-2; TRBD1 aligns across 7 bases. Germline V gene data show CDR1 as SQVTM and CDR2 as ANQGSEA. The CDR3 loop spans 13 amino acids. With 4 bases clipped from V and 7 bases from J, the junction kept 9 bases outside the gene matches. The CDR3 bases are TGCAGCGTTGGGGGGCAGGGGGTAGGTGGCTACACCTTC. It codes for CSVGGQGVGGYTF.

Remarks on this clonotype: A much larger clonotype is one base distant, so this may be a read error. The V and J genes are TRBV7-8 and TRBJ2-2, with D tentatively TRBD2 (7 bases). The germline gives CDR1 SGHVS, CDR2 FQNEAQ. The CDR3 is 16 amino acids. V was shortened by 7 bases and J by 0 bases, with 15 bases between the two germline ends. Written as DNA, the CDR3 is TGTGCCAGCATCCTAGCGGCAGGGGCGAACACCGGGGAGCTGTTTTTT. Encoded protein: CASILAAGANTGELFF.

The J gene is TRBJ2-5, the V gene TRBV20-1; 16 bases align to TRBD2. J was trimmed by 7 bases and V by 5 bases; bases with no gene match: 10. The germline CDR1 and CDR2 sequences are DFQATT and SNEGSKA (reference sequence). The CDR3 covers 16 residues. CDR3 protein: CSASGLAGGVAGTQYF. The CDR3 DNA follows: TGCAGTGCTTCGGGACTAGCGGGAGGGGTGGCTGGGACCCAGTACTTC.

This clonotype was seen at least ten times. V is TRBV19 and J is TRBJ1-1; D may be TRBD1 (6 bases). CDR1 and CDR2 from the germline V gene are LNHDA and SQIVND (reference sequence). Trimming left V 5 bases short and J 5 bases short, with 15 bases between. The CDR3 is made up of 14 amino acids. The CDR3 loop is CASSEQGPGTEAFF. The CDR3 DNA follows: TGTGCCAGTAGTGAACAGGGCCCGGGGACTGAAGCTTTCTTT.

V gene TRBV29-1 combines with J gene TRBJ2-2; 7 bases are a match to TRBD2. The CDR3 is 14 residues long. V was pared by 0 bases and J by 3 bases, with 1 base of the junction left unmatched. CDR1 is SQVTM, CDR2 ANQGSEA, per germline. The CDR3 region is CSVEDRGDTGELFF. The DNA of the CDR3 is TGCAGCGTTGAAGATCGGGGGGACACCGGGGAGCTGTTTTTT.

This clonotype was counted between two and nine times. The CDR3 nucleotides read TGTGCCAGCAGTATGGAACTCGGTACCTACGAGCAGTACTTC. Its protein is CASSMELGTYEQYF. The chain uses TRBV7-3 and TRBJ2-7; the D is unclear. The CDR3 has 14 amino acids. Germline values: CDR1 SGHTA, CDR2 FQGTGA. Trimming cost V 6 bases and J 2 bases, with 14 bases left between them.

This clonotype has more than one count but fewer than ten. This chain joins TRBV12-3 or TRBV12-4 and TRBJ1-1; 8 bases match TRBD1. V lost 3 bases and J lost 4; bases outside the gene matches: 4. The CDR3 has 14 amino acids. CDR3 coding DNA: TGTGCCAGCAGTTTCAGACAGGGGAGCACTGAAGCTTTCTTT. As protein: CASSFRQGSTEAFF.

There are many counts of this clonotype. This chain links TRBV7-2 with TRBJ1-6, with D possibly being TRBD1 (6 bases). Per the germline V gene, CDR1 is SGHTA and CDR2 is FQGNSA. The V end lost 4 bases, the J end lost 8 bases, and 12 bases lay between the germline ends. This CDR3 has 14 residues. The CDR3 region is CASSSYRVDSPLHF. CDR3 sequence (DNA): TGTGCCAGCAGCTCCTACAGGGTCGATTCACCCCTCCACTTT.

This clonotype was detected many times. V is TRBV7-2 and J is TRBJ1-5, with TRBD1 identical over 9 bases. The germline V gene encodes CDR1 SGHTA and CDR2 FQGNSA. After removal of 6 bases from V and 2 bases from J, the junction contained 5 bases not matched to a gene. CDR3 length: 15 amino acids. CDR3 amino acids: CASRTGTGRNQPQHF. CDR3 bases: TGTGCCAGCAGAACCGGGACAGGGCGCAATCAGCCCCAGCATTTT.

CDR3 in amino acids: CSARARTTLFYEQYF. In DNA form, the CDR3 reads TGCAGTGCTAGAGCTCGAACAACCTTATTCTACGAGCAGTACTTC. The J gene is TRBJ2-7, the V gene TRBV20-1; D gene unclear. Germline V gives CDR1 DFQATT, CDR2 SNEGSKA (reference sequence). CDR3 length: 15 amino acids. Trimming stripped 1 base from V and 3 bases from J, with 16 bases between.

This clonotype showed up many times. The genes are TRBV19 and TRBJ1-6; D call uncertain. This CDR3 has 10 residues. The V end was cut by 10 bases, the J end by 16 bases, with 14 bases between. Looked up from germline, CDR1 is LNHDA and CDR2 is SQIVND (reference sequence). The chain's CDR3 is CAKRRGLLHF. CDR3 DNA sequence: TGTGCCAAAAGGCGTGGGTTACTCCACTTT.

This clonotype showed up many times. V and J are TRBV25-1 and TRBJ1-6; D not resolved. The CDR3 loop spans 14 amino acids. Trimming left V 1 base short and J 6 bases short, with 7 bases between. In germline, CDR1 is MGHDK, CDR2 SYGVNS. This CDR3 is CASSELRVNSPLHF. The CDR3 DNA reads as TGTGCCAGCAGTGAATTAAGGGTTAATTCACCCCTCCACTTT.

The chain has TRBV20-1 and TRBJ1-5, with D unresolved. Trimming cost V 0 bases and J 8 bases, with 14 bases left between them. The CDR3 sequence is 14 residues long. Germline V lookup: CDR1 DFQATT, CDR2 SNEGSKA (reference sequence). The CDR3: CSARDRAPWKPQHF. CDR3 nucleotide sequence: TGCAGTGCTAGAGATAGGGCACCCTGGAAGCCCCAGCATTTT.

This clonotype was counted many times. J is TRBJ2-2 and V is TRBV19; D tentatively reads TRBD1 or TRBD2 (5 bases each). The CDR3 covers 13 residues. The V gene lost 5 bases and the J gene lost 7 bases, with 11 bases spanning the gap. CDR1 and CDR2 (germline): LNHDA, SQIVND (reference sequence). In DNA form, the CDR3 reads TGTGCCAGTAGTCCGGGGCGCATCGGGGAGCTGTTTTTT. Translating gives CASSPGRIGELFF. Supplemented by reference TRBV19 and TRBJ2-2, the full variable domain reads DGGITQSPKYLFRKEGQNVTLSCEQNLNHDAMYWYRQDPGQGLRLIYYSQIVNDFQKGDIAEGYSVSREKKESFPLTVTSAQKNPTAFYLCASSPGRIGELFFGEGSRLTVL.

This clonotype was recorded at least ten times. The chain is built from TRBV7-8 and TRBJ2-5, with 8 bases aligning to TRBD2. V lost 5 bases and J lost 5; bases outside the gene matches: 13. The germline gives CDR1 SGHVS, CDR2 FQNEAQ. The CDR3 is 16 residues long. CDR3 region: CASSQSSGGALETQYF. CDR3 sequence (DNA): TGTGCCAGCAGCCAATCCTCCGGGGGGGCCCTGGAGACCCAGTACTTC.

The chain uses TRBV20-1 and TRBJ2-7, with D tentatively TRBD2 (6 bases). The CDR3 runs 15 residues. Trimming cost V 5 bases and J 3 bases, with 20 bases left between them. Germline CDR1 is DFQATT and CDR2 is SNEGSKA (reference sequence). The CDR3 DNA reads TGCAGTGCTCCCATGTCGGGACTGGAATACTACGAGCAGTACTTC. It encodes CSAPMSGLEYYEQYF.

This clonotype has ten or more counts. The rearrangement links TRBV7-2 to TRBJ2-5, with D perhaps TRBD2 (5 bases). CDR1 is SGHTA and CDR2 is FQGNSA in the germline V gene. CDR3 length: 13 amino acids. V lost 5 bases, J lost 4 bases, and 11 bases lay in between. Here the CDR3 DNA reads TGTGCCAGCAGCCCCGGAGGTCTAGAGACCCAGTACTTC. Translated, it gives CASSPGGLETQYF.

V and J are TRBV7-8 and TRBJ1-1; 7 nucleotides line up with TRBD1. This CDR3 comprises 16 residues. V gave up 5 bases and J gave up 1 base; unmatched junction bases: 10. Germline V gives CDR1 SGHVS, CDR2 FQNEAQ. CDR3 sequence: CASSQGQSGRNTEAFF. In nucleotides, the CDR3 is TGTGCCAGCAGCCAGGGACAGTCTGGGCGGAACACTGAAGCTTTCTTT.

The chain couples TRBV6-1 to TRBJ1-3, with 7 bases identical to TRBD1. The CDR3 totals 19 residues. With V trimmed by 10 bases and J by 2 bases, 23 bases remained unmatched. CDR1 is MNHNS, CDR2 SASEGT, per germline. CDR3 region: CATREAIQKQGTAGNTIYF. CDR3 nucleotide sequence: TGTGCCACCAGGGAAGCCATCCAGAAACAGGGGACAGCTGGAAACACCATATATTTT.

As regards this clonotype: Here the CDR3 omits its conserved ending phenylalanine or tryptophan, so a read error is the likely source. The genes are TRBV20-1 and TRBJ1-5, with 12 nucleotides matching TRBD1. This CDR3 has 16 residues. Germline V CDR1 and CDR2: DFQATT, SNEGSKA (reference sequence). Trimming removed 1 base from V and 3 bases from J; junction bases left unmatched: 4. CDR3 protein: CSARAGTGGDNQPQHY. In DNA, the CDR3 is TGCAGTGCTAGAGCCGGGACAGGGGGCGACAATCAGCCCCAGCATTAT.

V is TRBV7-9 and J is TRBJ1-5, with 12 nucleotides matching TRBD1. V was pared by 5 bases and J by 6 bases, with 11 bases of the junction left unmatched. The CDR3 sequence is 17 residues long. In germline, CDR1 is SEHNR, CDR2 FQNEAQ (reference sequence). The CDR3 region is CASSNKGTGGLGQPQHF. DNA for the CDR3: TGTGCCAGCAGCAACAAAGGGACAGGGGGCCTCGGTCAGCCCCAGCATTTT. Full variable domain (rest looked up from reference TRBV7-9 and TRBJ1-5): DTGVSQNPRHKITKRGQNVTFRCDPISEHNRLYWYRQTLGQGPEFLTYFQNEAQLEKSRLLSDRFSAERPKGSFSTLEIQRTEQGDSAMYLCASSNKGTGGLGQPQHFGDGTRLSIL.